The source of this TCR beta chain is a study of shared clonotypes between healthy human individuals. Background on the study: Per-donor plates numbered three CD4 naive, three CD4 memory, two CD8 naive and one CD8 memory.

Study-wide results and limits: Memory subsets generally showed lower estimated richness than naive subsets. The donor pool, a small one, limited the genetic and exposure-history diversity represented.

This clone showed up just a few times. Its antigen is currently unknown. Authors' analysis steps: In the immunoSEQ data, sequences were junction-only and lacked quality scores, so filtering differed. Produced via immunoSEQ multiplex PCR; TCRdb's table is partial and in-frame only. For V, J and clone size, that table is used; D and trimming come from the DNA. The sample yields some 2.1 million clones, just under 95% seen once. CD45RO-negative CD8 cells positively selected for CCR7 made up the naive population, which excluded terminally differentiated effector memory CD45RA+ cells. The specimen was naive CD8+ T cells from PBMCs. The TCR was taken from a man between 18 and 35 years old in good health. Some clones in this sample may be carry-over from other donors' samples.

The CDR3 nucleotides read TGTGCCACTCACAGCTCGAACACTGAAGCTTTCTTT. Protein sequence: CATHSSNTEAFF. The chain employs TRBV2 and TRBJ1-1; no firm D call. The CDR3 covers 12 residues. Germline assignment: CDR1 SNHLY and CDR2 FYNNEI. V was pared by 10 bases and J by 1 base, with 10 bases between.